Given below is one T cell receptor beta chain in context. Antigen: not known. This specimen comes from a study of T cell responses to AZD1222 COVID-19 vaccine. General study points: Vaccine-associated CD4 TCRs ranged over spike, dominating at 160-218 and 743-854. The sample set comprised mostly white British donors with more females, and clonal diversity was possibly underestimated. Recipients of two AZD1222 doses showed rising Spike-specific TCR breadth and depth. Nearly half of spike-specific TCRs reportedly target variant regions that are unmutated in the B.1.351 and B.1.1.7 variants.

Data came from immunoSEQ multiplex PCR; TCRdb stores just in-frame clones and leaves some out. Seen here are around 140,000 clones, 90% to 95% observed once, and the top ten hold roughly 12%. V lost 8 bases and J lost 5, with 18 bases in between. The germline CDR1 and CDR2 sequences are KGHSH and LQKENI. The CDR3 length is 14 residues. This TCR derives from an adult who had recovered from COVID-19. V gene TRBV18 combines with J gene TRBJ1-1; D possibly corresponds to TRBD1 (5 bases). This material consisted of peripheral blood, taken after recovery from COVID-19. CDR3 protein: CASATDQGDTEAFF. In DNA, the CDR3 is TGTGCCAGCGCTACCGACCAGGGCGATACTGAAGCTTTCTTT.